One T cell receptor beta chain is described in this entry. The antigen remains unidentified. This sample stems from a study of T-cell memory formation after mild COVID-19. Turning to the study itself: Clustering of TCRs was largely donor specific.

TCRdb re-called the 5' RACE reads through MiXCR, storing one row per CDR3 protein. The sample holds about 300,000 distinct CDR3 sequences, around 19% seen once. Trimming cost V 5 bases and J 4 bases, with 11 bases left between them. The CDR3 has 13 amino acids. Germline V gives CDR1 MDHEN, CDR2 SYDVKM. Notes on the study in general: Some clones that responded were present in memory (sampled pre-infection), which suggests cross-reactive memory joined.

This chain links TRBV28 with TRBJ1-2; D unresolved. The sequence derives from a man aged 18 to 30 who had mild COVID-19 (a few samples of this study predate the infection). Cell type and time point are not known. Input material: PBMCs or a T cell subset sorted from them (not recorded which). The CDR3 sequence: CASSPDFSYGYTF. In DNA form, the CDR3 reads TGTGCCAGCAGTCCGGACTTCAGCTATGGCTACACCTTC.